The rows below give T cell receptor beta chains drawn from one sample of a study of cytomegalovirus exposure and HLA in healthy donors. Repertoires were generated with immunoSEQ multiplex PCR, while TCRdb's copy carries only in-frame clones and drops some. The top ten clones hold about 0.26% of a sample with 150,000 to 200,000 clones, 84% of them seen once. Sequencing input: PBMCs. Receptors were obtained from a boy aged 10-17 years in good health and CMV-seronegative. Each CDR3 is given with its conserved first and last residue. D genes are given only for firm matches. Clone size is given for some rows only: seen once, a few or many times, or a class if the clone is expanded.

J | V | D | size | DNA | CDR3
TRBJ1-5 | TRBV21-1 | . | . | TGTGCCAGCAGCAAAGAGGTACTAACACAGCCCCAGCATTTT | CASSKEVLTQPQHF
TRBJ2-7 | TRBV27 | TRBD1 | . | TGTGCCAGCAGTTTCCGACGCACAGGGGGAAGCTCCTACGAGCAGTACTTC | CASSFRRTGGSSYEQYF
TRBJ1-4 | TRBV29-1 | . | once | TGCAGCGTTCGGCTCGGGGGGGAAAAACTGTTTTTT | CSVRLGGEKLFF
TRBJ1-2 | TRBV5-1 | . | . | TGCGCCAGCAGCCCCCGGCAGGGCCCCTCTGGTGGCTACACCTTC | CASSPRQGPSGGYTF
TRBJ2-7 | TRBV9 | . | . | TGTGCCAGCAGCGGCGGTAGAAACTCCTACGAGCAGTACTTC | CASSGGRNSYEQYF
TRBJ1-4 | TRBV25-1 | . | . | TGTGCCAGCTTACCGACAGTTACAACTAATGAAAAACTGTTTTTT | CASLPTVTTNEKLFF
TRBJ2-3 | TRBV9 | . | . | TGTGCCAGCAGCGTTGGGGGCCCTACAGATACGCAGTATTTT | CASSVGGPTDTQYF
TRBJ2-5 | TRBV10-3 | TRBD2 | . | TGTGCCATCGGAGGGACTAGCTCTTGGACCCAGTACTTC | CAIGGTSSWTQYF
TRBJ2-7 | TRBV5-1 | . | . | TGCGCCAGCAGCTTGGAGGGACTCCTCTCCTACGAGCAGTACTTC | CASSLEGLLSYEQYF
TRBJ1-2 | TRBV5-6 | TRBD1 | . | TGTGCCAGCACCCTACAGGGGGAGGGCTACACCTTC | CASTLQGEGYTF
TRBJ2-7 | TRBV5-1 | . | . | TGCGCCAGCAGCATCCGGGGGATACGAGAAAAAAGCTCCTACGAGCAGTACTTC | CASSIRGIREKSSYEQYF
TRBJ2-1 | TRBV6-1 | . | few | TGTGCCAGCAGTGGGGGGGACAGCTACAATGAGCAGTTCTTC | CASSGGDSYNEQFF
TRBJ2-1 | TRBV30 | . | . | TGTGCCTGGAGCGGACCGGCAGGGGCGATCTACAATGAGCAGTTCTTC | CAWSGPAGAIYNEQFF
TRBJ1-1 | TRBV2 | . | once | TGTGCCAGCTGGCCGGGAAACGCTGAAGCTTTCTTT | CASWPGNAEAFF
TRBJ2-7 | TRBV9 | TRBD1 | . | TGTGCCAGCAGCGTAGCGCGGACAGGGTACGAGCAGTACTTT | CASSVARTGYEQYF
TRBJ2-1 | TRBV5-1 | . | . | TGCGCCAGCAGCTTGGGCGGGGTAGCCTACAATGAGCAGTTCTTC | CASSLGGVAYNEQFF
TRBJ1-2 | TRBV7-9 | . | . | TGTGCCAGCAGCTTAGCGCATGAGGGTTACTATGGCTACACCTTC | CASSLAHEGYYGYTF
TRBJ2-7 | TRBV15 | TRBD2 | . | TGTGCCACCAGCGAGGGGAGGGACGGTTCCTACGAGCAGTACTTC | CATSEGRDGSYEQYF
TRBJ2-7 | TRBV5-1 | TRBD1 | . | TGCGCCAGCAGCTTGGAGGGGGCCAGTCCCTACGAGCAGTACTTC | CASSLEGASPYEQYF
TRBJ1-2 | TRBV29-1 | TRBD1 | . | TGCAGCGGGGGGCAGGACAGGGACTACTATGGCTACACCTTC | CSGGQDRDYYGYTF
TRBJ1-5 | TRBV5-1 | TRBD1 | . | TGCGCCAGCAGAAAGACAGGGAATAGCAATCAGCCCCAGCATTTT | CASRKTGNSNQPQHF
TRBJ2-1 | TRBV28 | . | . | TGTGCCAGCAGTTTGACTAGTAGAACCTACAATGAGCAGTTCTTC | CASSLTSRTYNEQFF
TRBJ1-1 | TRBV10-3 | TRBD1 | . | TGTGCCATCAGTGGGGGACAGGGGGCGAGTCGGTACACTGAAGCTTTCTTT | CAISGGQGASRYTEAFF
TRBJ2-2 | TRBV2 | TRBD1 | . | TGTGCCAGCAGGCCGGGACAGGCTAACACCGGGGAGCTGTTTTTT | CASRPGQANTGELFF
TRBJ2-7 | TRBV7-9 | . | . | TGTGCCAGCACCCTAAGGGGTGGGGGACATAGTGTCGGCGAGCAGTACTTC | CASTLRGGGHSVGEQYF
TRBJ1-1 | TRBV9 | . | . | TGTGCCAGCAGCGCCCGGACTCTATCTGAAGCTTTCTTT | CASSARTLSEAFF
TRBJ1-5 | TRBV30 | TRBD1 | . | TGTGCCTGTGCAGGGGGCTCAGATCAGCCCCAGCATTTT | CACAGGSDQPQHF
TRBJ1-5 | TRBV29-1 | . | . | TGCAGCGTTGATGGGGGGGGGAATCAGCCCCAGCATTTT | CSVDGGGNQPQHF
TRBJ2-1 | TRBV29-1 | . | . | TGCAGCGTTGAGGGGCAGGGCACCTACAATGAGCAGTTCTTC | CSVEGQGTYNEQFF
TRBJ2-7 | TRBV2 | . | . | TGTGCCAGCAATAGCGGTGACTACGAGCAGTACTTC | CASNSGDYEQYF
TRBJ2-1 | TRBV4-3 | TRBD1 | . | TGCGCCAGCAGCCAAGTAATGGGGACAGCCCAGTTCTTC | CASSQVMGTAQFF
TRBJ1-1 | TRBV6-6 | TRBD1 | . | TGTGCCAGCAGTACGGGACAGGGGCACACTGAAGCTTTCTTT | CASSTGQGHTEAFF
TRBJ2-3 | TRBV2 | . | . | TGTGCCAGCACTGGTCGGGGAACGGCTAGGGTCCGTCCAGATACGCAGTATTTT | CASTGRGTARVRPDTQYF
TRBJ1-1 | TRBV7-3 | . | . | TGTGCCAGCAGCCCACAGGCGAACACTGAAGCTTTCTTT | CASSPQANTEAFF
TRBJ1-1 | TRBV7-6 | . | . | TGTGCCAGCAGCCGACCGGACCAGGGTGTTAACACTGAAGCTTTCTTT | CASSRPDQGVNTEAFF
TRBJ1-1 | TRBV25-1 | . | . | TGTGCCAGCTCGGAGGGGAGAATGAACACTGAAGCTTTCTTT | CASSEGRMNTEAFF
TRBJ1-1 | TRBV30 | TRBD1 | . | TGTGCCTGGAGCCAGGGGGCGGACACTGAAGCTTTCTTT | CAWSQGADTEAFF
TRBJ2-7 | TRBV7-2 | . | . | TGTGCCAGCAGCTTAGGGACGTGGCCAGGGAACTCCTACGAGCAGTACTTC | CASSLGTWPGNSYEQYF
TRBJ2-5 | TRBV28 | . | . | TGTGCCAGCAGTTCCATTGAAGGTCAGGGGAGCCAAGAGACCCAGTACTTC | CASSSIEGQGSQETQYF
TRBJ1-5 | TRBV28 | . | . | TGTGCCAGCAGTCCCGGGAGGGTGGGACAGCCCCAGCATTTT | CASSPGRVGQPQHF
TRBJ1-6 | TRBV6-5 | . | . | TGTGCCAGCAGTTACTCGAGGGAAGAAAATTCACCCCTCCACTTT | CASSYSREENSPLHF
TRBJ2-1 | TRBV15 | . | . | TGTGCCACGGGGAGCGGAGACAATGAGCAGTTCTTC | CATGSGDNEQFF
TRBJ2-1 | TRBV27 | TRBD2 | . | TGTGCCAGCAGTTCCGGGACTAGCGGGAGCTCCTACAATGAGCAGTTCTTC | CASSSGTSGSSYNEQFF
TRBJ1-3 | TRBV5-6 | . | . | TGTGCCAGCAGCAGGCCACAGGGACCTGGAAACACCATATATTTT | CASSRPQGPGNTIYF
TRBJ1-3 | TRBV9 | TRBD1 | . | TGTGCCAGCAGCGTCCAGGGGGCGCGTGGAAACACCATATATTTT | CASSVQGARGNTIYF
TRBJ2-4 | TRBV4-2 | TRBD2 | few | TGTGCCAGCAGCCATCCCCCAACCGGGACTAGCGAAAGTCCGGCCAAAAACATTCAGTACTTC | CASSHPPTGTSESPAKNIQYF